This is a list of T cell receptor beta chains from one sample in a study of T cell responses to AZD1222 COVID-19 vaccine. The assay was immunoSEQ multiplex PCR, and TCRdb's table has in-frame clones only and misses some. The repertoire has around 140,000 clones, about 91% of them found once; the top ten carry less than 9.5%. The sample here was peripheral blood, taken 28 days after the second AZD1222 dose. The receptors derive from an adult who received the AZD1222 COVID-19 vaccine. CDR3s include the opening cysteine and the closing phenylalanine or tryptophan. D genes are given only for firm matches. Clone size is shown for a subset of rows, as once, few, many or a class of expanded clone.

TRBJ2-3 . . TRBV19 CASRVGASRSSGTQYF TGTGCCAGTAGGGTGGGGGCTAGCCGCTCCTCCGGTACGCAGTATTTT
TRBJ2-1 TRBD1 . TRBV5-1 CASSLATNRGIYNEQFF TGCGCCAGCAGCTTGGCAACTAACAGGGGGATTTACAATGAGCAGTTCTTC
TRBJ2-2 . . TRBV6-6 CASSYSTGGTGELFF TGTGCCAGCAGTTACTCAACAGGAGGGACCGGGGAGCTGTTTTTT
TRBJ1-4 . . TRBV28 CASKDDWKLFF TGTGCCAGTAAGGATGATTGGAAACTGTTTTTT
TRBJ1-1 . . TRBV28 CASSLRTGMNTEAFF TGTGCCAGCAGTCTCCGGACGGGTATGAACACTGAAGCTTTCTTT
TRBJ1-1 . . TRBV28 CASSLRQLMNTEAFF TGTGCCAGCAGTTTACGGCAGCTTATGAACACTGAAGCTTTCTTT
TRBJ1-6 TRBD1 few TRBV6-2/TRBV6-3 CASSTPGQGARTYNSPLHF TGTGCCAGCAGCACTCCGGGACAGGGGGCGCGCACCTATAATTCACCCCTCCACTTT
TRBJ1-4 . . TRBV5-4 CASSLGQSNEKLFF TGTGCCAGCAGCTTGGGGCAGTCTAATGAAAAACTGTTTTTT
TRBJ1-4 TRBD1 . TRBV27 CASSSWTGENEKLFF TGTGCCAGCAGTTCTTGGACAGGGGAAAATGAAAAACTGTTTTTT
TRBJ1-1 . . TRBV11-2 CASSQWSTEAFF TGTGCCAGCAGCCAGTGGTCCACTGAAGCTTTCTTT
TRBJ1-4 . . TRBV4-1 CASSQVGGREKLFF TGCGCCAGCAGCCAAGTGGGGGGGCGCGAAAAACTGTTTTTT
TRBJ1-5 . . TRBV6-5 CASTPAGVTNQPQHF TGTGCCAGCACACCAGCAGGGGTCACCAATCAGCCCCAGCATTTT
TRBJ1-2 . . TRBV5-8 CASTAGAYGYTF TGTGCCAGCACTGCCGGGGCTTATGGCTACACCTTC
TRBJ1-1 . once TRBV19 CASSIDEGLTEAFF TGTGCCAGTAGTATAGACGAGGGCTTAACTGAAGCTTTCTTT
TRBJ1-2 . . TRBV29-1 CSVESGAHYGYTF TGCAGCGTTGAGTCTGGAGCCCACTATGGCTACACCTTC
TRBJ1-2 . . TRBV6-5 CASSYQGRRDYGYTF TGTGCCAGCAGTTATCAGGGGCGGAGGGACTATGGCTACACCTTC
TRBJ2-1 . . TRBV7-6 CASSLGLASYNEQFF TGTGCCAGCAGCTTAGGGCTAGCCTCCTACAATGAGCAGTTCTTC
TRBJ1-1 TRBD1 once TRBV15 CATSRGLPGQGEFTEAFF TGTGCCACCAGCAGAGGCCTCCCCGGACAGGGGGAGTTCACTGAAGCTTTCTTT
TRBJ1-1 TRBD1 . TRBV3-1/TRBV3-2 CASSSGTAFTEAFF TGTGCCAGCAGCTCCGGGACAGCCTTCACTGAAGCTTTCTTT
TRBJ1-2 TRBD1 . TRBV28 CASSFPGQYYGYTF TGTGCCAGCAGTTTCCCGGGACAGTACTATGGCTACACCTTC
TRBJ2-1 TRBD2 once TRBV4-1 CASSQVWPAGYNEQFF TGCGCCAGCAGCCAAGTTTGGCCAGCGGGATACAATGAGCAGTTCTTC
TRBJ1-6 . . TRBV7-2 CASSLDGNSPLHF TGTGCCAGCAGCTTAGATGGTAATTCACCCCTCCACTTT
TRBJ1-2 . . TRBV28 CAGRREGYGYTF TGTGCCGGCAGACGTGAGGGGTATGGCTACACCTTC
TRBJ1-4 . . TRBV10-3 CATLRGIGEKLFF TGTGCCACCCTTCGGGGTATAGGGGAAAAACTGTTTTTT
TRBJ2-1 TRBD2 . TRBV2 CASSERYSGSGIPFF TGTGCCAGCAGTGAACGGTATAGCGGGAGTGGGATACCGTTCTTC
TRBJ2-7 . . TRBV6-5 CASSSSPEATYEQYF TGTGCCAGCAGTTCCTCTCCTGAGGCAACCTACGAGCAGTACTTC
TRBJ2-7 . . TRBV30 CAWSENSYEQYF TGTGCCTGGAGCGAAAACTCCTACGAGCAGTACTTC
TRBJ2-2 TRBD1 . TRBV20-1 CSASPFAGGAGELFF TGCAGTGCTAGTCCGTTCGCAGGGGGCGCGGGGGAGCTGTTTTTT
TRBJ2-7 . . TRBV11-1 CASSLERRSSYEQYF TGTGCCAGCAGCTTAGAGAGACGGAGCTCCTACGAGCAGTACTTC
TRBJ2-7 TRBD2 . TRBV5-4 CASSFSGGSGEQYF TGTGCCAGCAGCTTCAGCGGGGGCTCGGGCGAGCAGTACTTC
TRBJ1-1 . . TRBV10-3 CAISSGPHEAFF TGTGCCATCAGCTCGGGTCCTCATGAAGCTTTCTTT
TRBJ2-1 TRBD2 . TRBV19 CASSIARLAGDGEQFF TGTGCCAGTAGTATAGCCCGACTAGCGGGAGACGGTGAGCAGTTCTTC
TRBJ2-7 TRBD2 . TRBV27 CASSSPGRAGYEQYF TGTGCCAGCAGTTCCCCCGGGAGGGCCGGGTACGAGCAGTACTTC
TRBJ2-3 . . TRBV4-2 CAAGPHGTDTQYF TGTGCCGCGGGCCCCCATGGCACAGATACGCAGTATTTT
TRBJ1-1 . . TRBV12-3/TRBV12-4 CASSLVNTEAFF TGTGCCAGCAGTCTGGTGAACACTGAAGCTTTCTTT